This is a list of T cell receptor beta chains from one sample in a study of blood T cell repertoires in COVID-19. The table came from immunoSEQ multiplex PCR; TCRdb's copy has only in-frame clones and leaves some out. This table holds approximately 300,000 clones, 86% found once. The sequenced sample consisted of PBMCs or T cells enriched from blood (not recorded which). The receptors were gathered from a woman under 30 who had recovered from COVID-19. The CDR3 runs from the conserved cysteine through the conserved F or W. The order of the fields is CDR3 length, clone size, V gene, D gene, J gene, CDR3 protein, CDR3 DNA. The D gene is left open where the match is weak. Size tells how often a clone was seen (once, few, many) or the class of an expanded clone, and some rows leave it out.

15	once	TRBV2	NA	TRBJ2-7	CASSDSGLHSYEQYF	TGTGCCAGCAGCGACTCGGGACTGCACTCCTACGAGCAGTACTTC
14	NA	TRBV4-3	TRBD1	TRBJ1-1	CASSQITTGAEAFF	TGCGCCAGCAGCCAAATAACCACAGGGGCTGAAGCTTTCTTT
15	NA	TRBV5-1	TRBD2	TRBJ2-3	CASSSGGLGTDTQYF	TGCGCCAGCAGCTCGGGAGGGTTGGGCACAGATACGCAGTATTTT
14	NA	TRBV9	NA	TRBJ2-2	CASSVPGDAGELFF	TGTGCCAGCAGCGTGCCGGGAGACGCCGGGGAGCTGTTTTTT
15	NA	TRBV11-2	NA	TRBJ2-1	CASSLDYLSYNEQFF	TGTGCCAGCAGCTTAGACTACCTCTCCTACAATGAGCAGTTCTTC
16	NA	TRBV2	TRBD1	TRBJ2-3	CASRGDRGTSTDTQYF	TGTGCCAGCAGGGGGGACAGGGGAACGAGCACAGATACGCAGTATTTT
15	NA	TRBV4-3	NA	TRBJ1-2	CASSQDQGQPYGYTF	TGCGCCAGCAGCCAAGATCAGGGGCAGCCCTATGGCTACACCTTC
13	NA	TRBV11-1	NA	TRBJ2-1	CASSLGLDNEQFF	TGTGCCAGCAGCCTCGGACTGGACAATGAGCAGTTCTTC
15	NA	TRBV10-2	NA	TRBJ1-6	CASRSFGQAASPLHF	TGCGCCAGCAGATCCTTTGGGCAGGCCGCCTCACCCCTCCACTTT
15	NA	TRBV15	NA	TRBJ1-2	CATSSTRGSIYGYTF	TGTGCCACCAGCAGCACAAGGGGGAGCATCTATGGCTACACCTTC
13	NA	TRBV29-1	TRBD2	TRBJ2-1	CSVARGGYNEQFF	TGCAGCGTTGCGCGGGGGGGTTACAATGAGCAGTTCTTC
15	NA	TRBV29-1	NA	TRBJ1-3	CSVRRVWDSGNTIYF	TGCAGCGTCCGCAGGGTTTGGGACTCTGGAAACACCATATATTTT
13	NA	TRBV11-2	NA	TRBJ2-7	CASSLATSYEQYF	TGTGCCAGCAGCTTAGCGACAAGCTACGAGCAGTACTTC
15	NA	TRBV7-2	TRBD2	TRBJ2-7	CASSQTSGGAWEQYF	TGTGCCAGCAGCCAAACTAGCGGGGGGGCCTGGGAGCAGTACTTC
17	NA	TRBV11-2	TRBD1	TRBJ2-7	CASSLGYPGQGAYEQYF	TGTGCCAGCAGCTTAGGGTATCCGGGACAGGGGGCCTACGAGCAGTACTTC
12	NA	TRBV5-6	TRBD1	TRBJ1-2	CASGTGGDGYTF	TGTGCCAGCGGGACAGGGGGCGATGGCTACACCTTC
13	NA	TRBV11-3	NA	TRBJ1-3	CASSPRLGNTIYF	TGTGCCAGCAGCCCGCGCCTTGGAAACACCATATATTTT
15	NA	TRBV6-5	NA	TRBJ1-2	CASSYLTAGDYGYTF	TGTGCCAGCAGTTACTTGACAGCCGGTGACTATGGCTACACCTTC
17	NA	TRBV5-6	TRBD2	TRBJ2-5	CASSPKPGGWPQETQYF	TGTGCCAGCAGCCCGAAACCGGGGGGTTGGCCACAAGAGACCCAGTACTTC
13	NA	TRBV10-1	NA	TRBJ2-1	CASSRTGEGEQFF	TGCGCCAGCAGTAGGACCGGAGAGGGTGAGCAGTTCTTC
13	few	TRBV6-5	TRBD1	TRBJ1-5	CASTQGANQPQHF	TGTGCCAGCACACAGGGGGCAAATCAGCCCCAGCATTTT
14	NA	TRBV5-1	NA	TRBJ1-1	CASSLAGGLSEAFF	TGCGCCAGCAGCTTGGCCGGGGGGCTCTCTGAAGCTTTCTTT
16	NA	TRBV7-9	NA	TRBJ1-5	CASSSGGVSSNQPQHF	TGTGCCAGCAGCTCCGGCGGGGTCAGTAGCAATCAGCCCCAGCATTTT
17	NA	TRBV23-1	TRBD2	TRBJ2-7	CASSRIHMTSGKREQYF	TGCGCCAGCAGTCGGATCCACATGACTAGCGGGAAACGCGAGCAGTACTTC
13	NA	TRBV9	NA	TRBJ1-1	CASSVGALSGAFF	TGTGCCAGCAGCGTAGGGGCTCTCAGCGGAGCTTTCTTT
20	NA	TRBV10-3	TRBD1	TRBJ2-6	CAISDIGQAFSASGANVLTF	TGTGCCATCAGTGACATAGGACAGGCGTTTTCGGCCTCTGGGGCCAACGTCCTGACTTTC
17	NA	TRBV18	TRBD2	TRBJ2-1	CASSRILAGGSYNEQFF	TGTGCCAGCTCACGGATCCTAGCGGGAGGTTCCTACAATGAGCAGTTCTTC
16	NA	TRBV19	TRBD1	TRBJ1-6	CASTSQGASYNSPLHF	TGTGCCAGTACCTCACAGGGGGCATCCTATAATTCACCCCTCCACTTT
14	once	TRBV30	NA	TRBJ1-5	CAWSVLDTDQPQHF	TGTGCCTGGAGTGTACTGGACACGGATCAGCCCCAGCATTTT
14	NA	TRBV7-2	NA	TRBJ2-5	CASSSLFHQETQYF	TGTGCCAGCAGCTCCCTGTTCCACCAAGAGACCCAGTACTTC
16	once	TRBV4-1	TRBD2	TRBJ2-1	CASSQDTSGAYNEQFF	TGCGCCAGCAGCCAAGACACTAGCGGGGCATACAATGAGCAGTTCTTC
15	NA	TRBV19	TRBD1	TRBJ2-7	CASSRLRDRGTEQYF	TGTGCCAGTAGTAGACTCCGGGACAGGGGTACCGAGCAGTACTTC
13	NA	TRBV14	NA	TRBJ2-3	CASSTSSGSTQYF	TGTGCCAGCAGCACTAGCTCGGGTAGTACGCAGTATTTT
16	NA	TRBV24-1	TRBD2	TRBJ2-5	CATSDPRGGMEETQYF	TGTGCCACCAGTGACCCCCGGGGAGGGATGGAAGAGACCCAGTACTTC
14	NA	TRBV7-9	NA	TRBJ2-7	CASSLESQGYEQYF	TGTGCCAGCAGTCTAGAAAGCCAGGGCTACGAGCAGTACTTC
16	NA	TRBV5-4	TRBD2	TRBJ2-7	CASSLVSGRRAYEQYF	TGTGCCAGCAGCTTGGTTAGCGGGAGGAGAGCCTACGAGCAGTACTTC
14	NA	TRBV19	NA	TRBJ2-2	CASSTIPGTGELFF	TGTGCCAGTAGTACCATCCCAGGGACCGGGGAGCTGTTTTTT
19	NA	TRBV9	TRBD2	TRBJ2-7	CASSVGGTSGRFRGYEQYF	TGTGCCAGCAGCGTCGGCGGGACTAGCGGGAGGTTTCGAGGCTACGAGCAGTACTTC
15	NA	TRBV3-1/TRBV3-2	NA	TRBJ1-1	CASSQDVAGNTEAFF	TGTGCCAGCAGCCAAGATGTCGCAGGGAACACTGAAGCTTTCTTT
14	few	TRBV27	NA	TRBJ2-2	CASAFGAVTGELFF	TGTGCCAGCGCGTTCGGAGCGGTTACCGGGGAGCTGTTTTTT